These 26 T cell receptor beta chains were sequenced from one sample in a study of OX40 agonist ivuxolimab in advanced cancers. The method was immunoSEQ multiplex PCR; TCRdb's version includes in-frame clones alone and lacks a portion of them. The sample lists 60,000 or so clones, 80% to 90% occurring once. Sequenced material: CD4+ or CD8+ T cells sorted from blood, taken in a trial of the OX40 agonist ivuxolimab. These receptor sequences come from an adult with an advanced solid tumor such as melanoma, head and neck, liver or kidney cancer.

The V call is TRBV29-1, the J call TRBJ2-7; possible D gene TRBD2, 6 bases. Trimming pared 6 bases from V and 2 bases from J, leaving 17 bases between. Germline values: CDR1 SQVTM, CDR2 ANQGSEA. This CDR3 has 14 residues. The CDR3 coding sequence is TGCAGCGTCACTGAACCCGGGGAGGCCTACGAGCAGTACTTC. Its translation is CSVTEPGEAYEQYF.

The V call is TRBV6-1, the J call TRBJ1-5; tentatively, D is TRBD1 (6 bases). Trimming shortened V by 1 base and J by 6 bases, and 13 bases separated the two germline ends. This CDR3 region has 15 residues. Germline CDR1 is MNHNS and CDR2 is SASEGT. The CDR3 nucleotides are TGTGCCAGCAGTGAAGGGGACAAGATGAGTCAGCCCCAGCATTTT. This codes for CASSEGDKMSQPQHF.

The rearrangement joins TRBV6-5 to TRBJ2-5; the D gene is possibly TRBD2 (5 bases). V gave up 4 bases and J gave up 5 bases, with 11 bases separating them. Germline-derived CDR1 and CDR2 are MNHEY and SVGAGI. The CDR3 spans 13 residues. CDR3: CASSSGDRETQYF. The DNA of the CDR3 is TGTGCCAGCAGTTCCGGGGATAGGGAGACCCAGTACTTC.

The chain couples TRBV6-1 to TRBJ1-1; D unresolved. V was clipped by 6 bases and J by 2 bases, with 16 bases between them. CDR1 and CDR2 (germline): MNHNS, SASEGT. The CDR3 length is 15 residues. CDR3 sequence: CASSGLRRGNTEAFF. As DNA, the CDR3 is TGTGCCAGCAGCGGGCTGAGGCGGGGAAACACTGAAGCTTTCTTT.

The V call is TRBV4-1, the J call TRBJ2-7; possible D gene TRBD2, 6 bases. This CDR3 comprises 18 residues. The V and J ends lost 1 base and 0 bases respectively, with 19 bases between them. Germline-derived CDR1 and CDR2 are MGHRA and YSYEKL. The CDR3 nucleotides are TGCGCCAGCAGCCAAGGGTCAAGCGGGCGCGGTAACTCCTACGAGCAGTACTTC. Translating it yields CASSQGSSGRGNSYEQYF.

V gene TRBV7-9 combines with J gene TRBJ2-3; TRBD1 is a possible D gene (6 bases). V shed 5 bases and J shed 1 base, with 13 bases lying between them. The CDR3 consists of 15 residues. Germline V gene lookup returns CDR1 SEHNR and CDR2 FQNEAQ (reference sequence). Here the CDR3 reads CASSVDRLGTDTQYF. For the CDR3, the DNA is TGTGCCAGCAGCGTCGACAGGTTGGGCACAGATACGCAGTATTTT.

V is TRBV19 and J is TRBJ2-7; 8 positions match TRBD2. Germline CDR1 is LNHDA and CDR2 is SQIVND (reference sequence). This CDR3 is 13 amino acids long. V dropped 6 bases and J dropped 5; count of bases not matched to a gene: 6. The CDR3 loop reads CASRTGGTNEQYF. The CDR3 coding sequence is TGTGCCAGTAGGACGGGAGGGACGAACGAGCAGTACTTC. Based on the CDR3 plus reference TRBV19 and TRBJ2-7, the full variable domain is DGGITQSPKYLFRKEGQNVTLSCEQNLNHDAMYWYRQDPGQGLRLIYYSQIVNDFQKGDIAEGYSVSREKKESFPLTVTSAQKNPTAFYLCASRTGGTNEQYFGPGTRLTVT.

The chain recombines TRBV4-2 with TRBJ2-3; D is undetermined. The CDR3 consists of 13 residues. Per the germline V gene, CDR1 is LGHNA and CDR2 is YNFKEQ. Trimming removed 4 bases at V and 4 bases at J, with 9 bases between. DNA for the CDR3: TGTGCCAGCAGCCTGCAGAGTCCAGATACGCAGTATTTT. This translates into CASSLQSPDTQYF.

This chain connects TRBV7-2 to TRBJ2-5, with 8 bases that match TRBD2. J gave up 4 bases and V 6 bases, and 7 bases lay outside the gene matches. The CDR3 consists of 14 residues. Germline CDR1 is SGHTA and CDR2 is FQGNSA. Here the CDR3 DNA reads TGTGCCAGCAGGACGGGGGGGTTCGGAGAGACCCAGTACTTC. This sequence encodes CASRTGGFGETQYF. Supplemented by reference TRBV7-2 and TRBJ2-5, the full variable domain reads GAGVSQSPSNKVTEKGKDVELRCDPISGHTALYWYRQSLGQGLEFLIYFQGNSAPDKSGLPSDRFSAERTGGSVSTLTIQRTQQEDSAVYLCASRTGGFGETQYFGPGTRLLVL.

This rearrangement joins TRBV21-1 to TRBJ2-7; the table's D call, TRBD2, was not checked against the DNA. TRBV21-1 is reported as a pseudogene. This CDR3 has 13 residues. CDR3 sequence: CAGRGLAGDEQYF. The CDR3 bases are TGTGCCGGACGGGGACTAGCGGGAGACGAGCAGTACTTC.

This chain uses TRBV6-5 with TRBJ2-3; D is undetermined. Germline lookup yields CDR1 MNHEY and CDR2 SVGAGI. The CDR3 contains 15 residues. V lost 6 bases and J lost 5, with 18 bases in between. The CDR3 DNA reads TGTGCCAGCAGAACCAGCCCGGATAGAGGAGATACGCAGTATTTT. Translating it yields CASRTSPDRGDTQYF.

This sequence joins TRBV27 and TRBJ1-5; the D gene is possibly TRBD1 (6 bases). Trimming pared 5 bases from V and 5 bases from J, leaving 13 bases between. This CDR3 has 14 residues. Per germline, CDR1 MNHEY and CDR2 SMNVEV (reference sequence). The CDR3 protein is CASSPQGGDQPQHF. The CDR3 DNA is TGTGCCAGCAGTCCCCAAGGGGGGGATCAGCCCCAGCATTTT.

This chain links TRBV12-5 with TRBJ2-1; D is ambiguous. Trimming took 1 base from V and 4 from J, leaving 8 bases between them. CDR3 size: 14 residues. Germline V gene sequence: CDR1 LGHNT, CDR2 FRNRAP. The chain's CDR3 is CASGLGVGYNEQFF. As DNA, the CDR3 is TGTGCTAGTGGTTTGGGAGTTGGTTACAATGAGCAGTTCTTC.

The chain links TRBV9 to TRBJ2-2; TRBD2 matches 14 bases. V lost 6 bases to trimming and J lost 6 bases; unmatched junction nucleotides: 10. CDR1 is SGDLS and CDR2 is YYNGEE in the germline V gene. The CDR3 extends over 17 amino acids. The CDR3 sequence is CASTGTSGRGGSGELFF. CDR3 nucleotides: TGTGCCAGCACCGGGACTAGCGGGAGAGGAGGGTCCGGGGAGCTGTTTTTT.

The chain joins TRBV7-9 to TRBJ1-4, with 8 bases matching TRBD1. Germline V gene data show CDR1 as SEHNR and CDR2 as FQNEAQ (reference sequence). The V and J ends lost 5 bases and 3 bases, in that order; junction bases with no gene match: 5. This CDR3 is built from 15 residues. The CDR3 DNA sequence: TGTGCCAGCAGCGTAGGACAGGGCGCTAATGAAAAACTGTTTTTT. Amino acid sequence: CASSVGQGANEKLFF.

The rearrangement links TRBV18 to TRBJ2-5; unclear D gene. CDR1 KGHSH and CDR2 LQKENI come from the germline V gene. The CDR3 totals 13 residues. V was cut by 0 bases and J by 5 bases, with 7 bases left in between. The CDR3 region is CASSPPSVETQYF. The CDR3 nucleotides read TGTGCCAGCTCACCACCGAGCGTCGAGACCCAGTACTTC.

V and J are TRBV5-1 and TRBJ1-1; D is undetermined. The CDR3 consists of 16 residues. Per germline, CDR1 SGHRS and CDR2 YFSETQ. V lost 2 bases and J lost 5, with 19 bases in between. CDR3 sequence reads: CASSLSGVVRGTEAFF. The CDR3 bases are TGCGCCAGCAGCTTATCTGGGGTGGTCCGAGGGACTGAAGCTTTCTTT.

This clone came up a few times. This chain joins TRBV7-2 and TRBJ2-5; 7 bases fit TRBD1. Germline CDR1 reads SGHTA; CDR2 reads FQGNSA. This CDR3 is built from 12 residues. Unmatched junction bases numbered 0, after V lost 3 bases and J lost 5 bases. The CDR3 region has the DNA TGTGCCAGCAGCTTCAGGGGGGAGACCCAGTACTTC. Amino acids: CASSFRGETQYF.

The chain has TRBV5-1 and TRBJ2-1; possibly TRBD2 for D (6 bases). Trimming took 0 bases from V and 9 from J, leaving 19 bases between them. CDR1 is SGHRS and CDR2 is YFSETQ in the germline V gene. This CDR3 is built from 16 residues. The CDR3 nucleotides are TGCGCCAGCAGCTTGGGCTCTAGCGCGGTTCTTGGTGAGCAGTTCTTC. Protein product: CASSLGSSAVLGEQFF.

The chain couples TRBV28 to TRBJ2-1; D is undetermined. The CDR3 has 14 amino acids. V lost 2 bases, J lost 4 bases, and 9 bases lay in between. CDR1 is MDHEN, CDR2 SYDVKM, per germline. CDR3 protein: CASSLAGWYNEQFF. CDR3 nucleotides: TGTGCCAGCAGTTTAGCTGGATGGTACAATGAGCAGTTCTTC. Full variable domain (rest looked up from reference TRBV28 and TRBJ2-1): DVKVTQSSRYLVKRTGEKVFLECVQDMDHENMFWYRQDPGLGLRLIYFSYDVKMKEKGDIPEGYSVSREKKERFSLILESASTNQTSMYLCASSLAGWYNEQFFGPGTRLTVL.

The chain couples TRBV2 to TRBJ2-1; 10 positions match TRBD2. Germline loops: CDR1 SNHLY, CDR2 FYNNEI. After removal of 7 bases from V and 6 bases from J, the junction contained 12 bases not matched to a gene. CDR3 length: 16 amino acids. The CDR3, as DNA: TGTGCCAGCAAACCCCTCCTAGCGGGAGTGGCCAATGAGCAGTTCTTC. It codes for CASKPLLAGVANEQFF.

The chain has TRBV2 and TRBJ1-3; D not resolved. The germline V gene encodes CDR1 SNHLY and CDR2 FYNNEI. The CDR3 covers 14 residues. Trimming pared 1 base from V and 0 bases from J, leaving 4 bases between. The CDR3 here is CASSEGFSGNTIYF. The DNA of the CDR3 is TGTGCCAGCAGTGAAGGGTTCTCTGGAAACACCATATATTTT.

J is TRBJ2-7 and V is TRBV2, with 7 bases identical to TRBD1. CDR1 is SNHLY, CDR2 FYNNEI, per germline. V lost 5 bases and J lost 0; bases outside the gene matches: 7. This CDR3 spans 15 amino acids. CDR3 coding DNA: TGTGCCAGCAGTACGGACAGGTCGAGCTCCTACGAGCAGTACTTC. Protein: CASSTDRSSSYEQYF.

This sequence joins TRBV5-6 and TRBJ2-7, with TRBD2 identical over 7 bases. Germline V gives CDR1 SGHDT, CDR2 YYEEEE. The CDR3 is 16 residues long. V lost 5 bases to trimming and J lost 2 bases; unmatched junction nucleotides: 13. The CDR3 spells CASRQNIGLDTYEQYF. The CDR3 bases are TGTGCCAGCAGACAAAATATAGGACTAGATACCTACGAGCAGTACTTC.

This clone came up once. This rearrangement joins TRBV2 to TRBJ2-7; tentative D call: TRBD2 (6 bases). The germline V gene encodes CDR1 SNHLY and CDR2 FYNNEI. V was shortened by 6 bases and J by 2 bases, with 11 bases between the two germline ends. The CDR3 length is 13 residues. CDR3 loop: CASRRDGPYEQYF. CDR3 coding DNA: TGTGCCAGCAGGCGGGACGGCCCCTACGAGCAGTACTTC.

The chain is built from TRBV7-8 and TRBJ1-2; D is unresolved. Germline V gives CDR1 SGHVS, CDR2 FQNEAQ. The length of the CDR3 is 14 residues. Trimming took off 2 bases at V and 8 bases at J, with 15 bases between the two ends. Written as DNA, the CDR3 is TGTGCCAGCAGCTTACTCGGTCAGATAGAGGGCTACACCTTC. Translating it yields CASSLLGQIEGYTF.